This is a list of T cell receptor beta chains from one sample in a study of T-cell reconstitution after alpha-beta-depleted transplantation in children. TCRdb itself ran the PCR reads through MiXCR, one entry per CDR3 protein. The sample records approximately 980,000 distinct CDR3 sequences, about 29% being singletons. The starting material was PBMCs, mostly from graft donor cells, obtained 360 days after TCRalphabeta/CD19-depleted stem cell transplant. These receptors were obtained from a boy in the first two years of life who had a stem cell transplant for SCID, so the T cells may come from the graft donor. Each CDR3 is given with its conserved first and last residue. The D gene is left open where the match is weak. Size is omitted from some rows. Given values are once, few, many or a class for expanded clones.

J gene	D gene	clone size	V gene	CDR3 DNA	CDR3 protein
TRBJ2-7	.	few	TRBV5-1	TGCGCCAGCAGCTTGGGACAGGTTTACTACGAGCAGTACTTC	CASSLGQVYYEQYF
TRBJ2-6	TRBD1	few	TRBV12-3/TRBV12-4	TGTGCCAGCAGTTTAGGGGACAGGTCCTCTGGGGCCAACGTCCTGACTTTC	CASSLGDRSSGANVLTF
TRBJ1-1	.	few	TRBV3-1	TGTGCCAGCAGCCAAGAAGTTAACCGGCCGATGGGGACTGAAGCTTTCTTT	CASSQEVNRPMGTEAFF
TRBJ2-1	TRBD1	.	TRBV10-3	TGTGCCATCAGCCTCACAGGGGATGAGCAGTTCTTC	CAISLTGDEQFF
TRBJ2-1	.	.	TRBV5-6	TGTGCCAGCAGCTTTTGGGCGGGGAGCTCCTACAATGAGCAGTTCTTC	CASSFWAGSSYNEQFF
TRBJ2-5	.	few	TRBV5-1	TGCGCCAGCAGCTTGGGGGTCAGTTCCCAAGAGACCCAGTACTTC	CASSLGVSSQETQYF
TRBJ2-1	.	.	TRBV7-2	TGTGCCAGAATAGCGGACCATGCCTACAATGAGCAGTTCTTC	CARIADHAYNEQFF
TRBJ2-2	.	few	TRBV6-2/TRBV6-3	TGTGCCAGCACCGAGGCAGCCGGTAGTCAAGGGACCGGGGAGCTGTTTTTT	CASTEAAGSQGTGELFF
TRBJ1-5	.	.	TRBV20-1	TGCAGTGCTACCACAGGTCCCAATCAGCCCCTGCATTTT	CSATTGPNQPLHF
TRBJ2-3	.	few	TRBV18	TGTGCCAGCTCACTTACATGGATCGGCGGCACAGATACGCAGTATTTT	CASSLTWIGGTDTQYF
TRBJ1-1	.	few	TRBV25-1	TGTGCCAGCAGTGAATTTAATCCTATTATAATGAACACTGAAGCTTTCTTT	CASSEFNPIIMNTEAFF
TRBJ2-5	TRBD1	.	TRBV9	TGTGCCAGCAGCGCCGGGACAGCTCAGACGGAGACCCAGTACTTC	CASSAGTAQTETQYF
TRBJ2-3	.	.	TRBV5-1	TGCGCCAGCAGCTTGAAGCAGGGAAATCCAGATACGCAGTATTTT	CASSLKQGNPDTQYF
TRBJ2-4	TRBD1	.	TRBV27	TGTGCCAGCAGTTTAACTAAGGGACAGGGAAAAAACATTCAGTACTTC	CASSLTKGQGKNIQYF
TRBJ2-5	TRBD2	.	TRBV7-2	TGTGCCAGCAGCCCGGACGGGGGGGCCCCCCAGTACTTC	CASSPDGGAPQYF
TRBJ1-5	TRBD1	.	TRBV20-1	TGCAGTGCTAGAGACTTAAGCCGGGGACAGCACAATCAGCCCCAGCATTTT	CSARDLSRGQHNQPQHF
TRBJ2-3	TRBD1	.	TRBV12-3/TRBV12-4	TGTGCCAGCAGGCCACAGGGGAGACGCACAGATACGCAGTATTTT	CASRPQGRRTDTQYF
TRBJ2-7	.	.	TRBV5-1	TGCGCCAGCAGCTTTGACGGAGACGAGCAGTACTTC	CASSFDGDEQYF
TRBJ2-1	.	.	TRBV7-9	TGTGCCAGCAGCTTAGAAAGGAGTCGGAGCTCCTACAATGAGCAGTTCTTC	CASSLERSRSSYNEQFF
TRBJ2-2	.	.	TRBV7-3	TGTGCCAGCAGCTCGGGACACCTTACCGCGAACACCGGGGAGCTGTTTTTT	CASSSGHLTANTGELFF
TRBJ2-7	.	few	TRBV5-1	TGCGCCAGCAGCCCCTTGGGGGCTAGCTCCTACGAGCAGTACTTC	CASSPLGASSYEQYF
TRBJ2-2	TRBD2	few	TRBV6-5	TGTGCCAGCAGTTACTCGATTTCCCCCGGGAGGGTACGCGGGGAGCTGTTTTTT	CASSYSISPGRVRGELFF
TRBJ1-5	TRBD1	few	TRBV20-1	TGCAGTAAACAGGGGGGAAAACACCAGCCCCAGCATTTT	CSKQGGKHQPQHF
TRBJ2-3	.	few	TRBV11-2	TGTGCCAGCAGCTTAAGAGGGGGGGCTACTTTCACAGATACGCAGTATTTT	CASSLRGGATFTDTQYF
TRBJ2-7	TRBD2	.	TRBV12-3/TRBV12-4	TGTGCCAGCAGTTTAGGACTAGCGAACTACGAGCAGTACTTC	CASSLGLANYEQYF
TRBJ2-3	TRBD2	.	TRBV20-1	TGCAGTGCTCCTCTAGCGGGGGGAATCTTT	CSAPLAGGIF
TRBJ2-7	TRBD1	few	TRBV20-1	TGCAGTGCTGGGGGGACAGGGCGCGAGCAGTACTTC	CSAGGTGREQYF
TRBJ2-1	.	.	TRBV15	TGTGCCACCAGCAGATATATGACAGCGCCCACCTACAATGAGCAGTTCTTC	CATSRYMTAPTYNEQFF
TRBJ1-2	.	.	TRBV20-1	TGCAGTGCCCAGAGGGGCTACACCTTC	CSAQRGYTF
TRBJ2-1	.	.	TRBV18	TGTGCCAGCTCACCACGCTCGGGTGTTGAGCAGTTCTTC	CASSPRSGVEQFF
TRBJ1-2	.	.	TRBV12-3/TRBV12-4	TGTGCCAGCAGTCATGGGTTGGGCTACACCTTC	CASSHGLGYTF
TRBJ1-2	TRBD1	.	TRBV29-1	TGCAGCGTTGAATCCCGGACAGGGGACGACTATGGCTACACCTTC	CSVESRTGDDYGYTF
TRBJ2-1	.	.	TRBV9	TGTGCCAGCAGTCCCCTTTCGCGAGGCGATGAGCAGTTCTTC	CASSPLSRGDEQFF
TRBJ2-1	TRBD1	few	TRBV5-5	TGTGCCAGCAGCGAGTCCGGGACAGGGAATTACAATGAGCAGTTCTTC	CASSESGTGNYNEQFF
TRBJ1-2	.	.	TRBV6-4	TGTGCCAGCAGGGCCCGGGGGGGCACGGGGACCTTC	CASRARGGTGTF
TRBJ2-5	TRBD2	.	TRBV4-2	TGTGCCAGCAGCCAAGATCCAGCGGGGGCTGAGCAAGAGACCCAGTACTTC	CASSQDPAGAEQETQYF
TRBJ2-5	.	few	TRBV3-1	TGTGCCAGCAGCCAAGATCGGGCACAATCCCAAGAGACCCAGTACTTC	CASSQDRAQSQETQYF
TRBJ1-1	.	.	TRBV20-1	TGCAGTGCCTGGGCGCCTGGGAACACTGAAGCTTTCTTT	CSAWAPGNTEAFF
TRBJ2-3	.	.	TRBV2	TGTGCCAGCAGTGAACCGGGCTTGAGGGGACCGCAGTATTTT	CASSEPGLRGPQYF
TRBJ2-6	.	few	TRBV11-2	TGTGCCAGCAGCCTCGGACTCCACTCTGGGGCCAACGTCCTGACTTTC	CASSLGLHSGANVLTF
TRBJ2-5	TRBD2	.	TRBV20-1	TGCAGTGCCAGACTAGCAGCGTACCAAGAGACCCAGTACTTC	CSARLAAYQETQYF
TRBJ2-3	TRBD2	few	TRBV6-1	TGTGCCAGTAGGGAGGGGACAGATACGCAGTATTTT	CASREGTDTQYF
TRBJ2-2	.	.	TRBV20-1	TGCAGTGCTCCAGCCGCCGGGACTCGTTTCCTCGGGGAGCTGTTTTTT	CSAPAAGTRFLGELFF
TRBJ1-5	TRBD1	few	TRBV7-8	TGTGCCAGCAGCAAAACAGGGGGCGAACAGCCCCAGCATTTT	CASSKTGGEQPQHF
TRBJ2-1	.	few	TRBV7-6	TGTGCCAGCAGCGCGGGACACACCAATGAGCAGTTCTTC	CASSAGHTNEQFF
TRBJ2-7	.	.	TRBV9	TGTGCCAGCAGCCTGATTGGGTCAGACGGGGACGAGCAGTACTTC	CASSLIGSDGDEQYF
TRBJ2-3	TRBD1	.	TRBV12-3/TRBV12-4	TGTGCCAGCAGCTCCGCCGGACAGGGAGGAGATACGCAGTATTTT	CASSSAGQGGDTQYF
TRBJ2-1	TRBD1	few	TRBV29-1	TGCAGCGTTGAGGACAGGGGGCTACACAATGAGCAGTTCTTC	CSVEDRGLHNEQFF
TRBJ2-3	.	few	TRBV20-1	TGCAGTGTCGCAGGGATTTTGGCAGATACGCAGTATTTT	CSVAGILADTQYF
TRBJ2-2	.	few	TRBV6-5	TGTGCCAGCAGTTACGGAGGGGGGGGACGCACCGGGGAGCTGTTTTTT	CASSYGGGGRTGELFF
TRBJ1-6	.	.	TRBV5-1	TGCGCCAGCAGCTTGGACAGCCGAAATTCACCCCTCCACTTT	CASSLDSRNSPLHF